This entry is about one T cell receptor (beta chain). Its matching antigen is unknown. Profiled with immunoSEQ multiplex PCR; TCRdb holds only in-frame clones, not every one. Of 18,000 or so clones in the sample, around four fifths are singletons; the top ten hold over 1%. This entry belongs to a study of PD-1 blockade in classical Hodgkin lymphoma. Study-wide results and limits: What drove the repertoire differences, possibly disease activity or prior therapy, has not been defined.

This CDR3 is built from 17 residues. Germline V gives CDR1 PRHDT, CDR2 FYEKMQ (reference sequence). V dropped 5 bases and J dropped 1 base, with 17 bases sitting between them. Time point reported: newly diagnosed, previously untreated cHL patient sample. Investigators isolated CD4+ T cells from thawed PBMCs through magnetic negative selection. Comparison relied on PBMCs that came from newly diagnosed, untreated classical Hodgkin lymphoma. The sequencing sample was made of CD4+ T cells from blood. The TCR sequence derives from a human donor with classical Hodgkin lymphoma. V gene TRBV13 combines with J gene TRBJ2-2, with D possibly TRBD2 on 6 matching bases. Here the CDR3 DNA reads TGTGCCAGCAGCCCACGACTTGTAGCGGAGAACACCGGGGAGCTGTTTTTT. It encodes CASSPRLVAENTGELFF.